Described below is a single T cell receptor (beta chain) sequence and its context. The antigen remains undetermined. The V end lost 1 base, the J end lost 0 bases, and 15 bases lay between the germline ends. Germline-derived CDR1 and CDR2 are MGHRA and YSYEKL. This CDR3 contains 17 residues. The data were obtained in a study of cytomegalovirus exposure and HLA in healthy donors. Study-wide findings and caveats: What a later analysis showed was that several of the most significant clusters appeared linked to common viral pathogens.

Primers included in the PCR were 60 Vbeta and 13 Jbeta primers. Clones were read by immunoSEQ multiplex PCR, and TCRdb kept only the in-frame ones, dropping some. The table has about 94,000 clones, about 62% seen once. The gene calls are TRBV4-1 and TRBJ1-1; the D gene is possibly TRBD1 (5 bases). This clonotype originated in a man aged 25-40 years in good health and CMV-seronegative. The source material was PBMCs. In DNA, the CDR3 is TGCGCCAGCAGCCAAGGAAGGGCAGGGTTGATGAACACTGAAGCTTTCTTT. Its translation: CASSQGRAGLMNTEAFF.